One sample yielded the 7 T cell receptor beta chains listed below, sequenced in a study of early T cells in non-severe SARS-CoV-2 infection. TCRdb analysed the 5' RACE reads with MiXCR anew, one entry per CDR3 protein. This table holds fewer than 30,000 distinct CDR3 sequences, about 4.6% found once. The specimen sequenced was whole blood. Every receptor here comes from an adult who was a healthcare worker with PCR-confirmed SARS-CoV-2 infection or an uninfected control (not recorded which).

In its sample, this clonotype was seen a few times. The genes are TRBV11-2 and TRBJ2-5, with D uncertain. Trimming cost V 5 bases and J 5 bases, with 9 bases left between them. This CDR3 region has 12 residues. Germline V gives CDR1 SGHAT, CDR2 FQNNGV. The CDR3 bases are TGTGCCAGCAGCCCGGGCAGGGAGACCCAGTACTTC. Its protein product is CASSPGRETQYF.

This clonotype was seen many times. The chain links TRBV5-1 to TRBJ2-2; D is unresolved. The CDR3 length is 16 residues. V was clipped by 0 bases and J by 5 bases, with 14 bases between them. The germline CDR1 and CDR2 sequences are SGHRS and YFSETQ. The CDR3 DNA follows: TGCGCCAGCAGCTTGGACGTCATCGGTGGGACCGGGGAGCTGTTTTTT. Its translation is CASSLDVIGGTGELFF.

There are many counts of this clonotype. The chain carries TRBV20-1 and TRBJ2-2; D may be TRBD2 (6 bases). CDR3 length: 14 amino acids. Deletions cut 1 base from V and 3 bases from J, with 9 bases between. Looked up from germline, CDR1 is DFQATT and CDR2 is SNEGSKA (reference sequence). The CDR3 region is CSARGERDTGELFF. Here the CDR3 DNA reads TGCAGTGCTAGAGGCGAGCGGGACACCGGGGAGCTGTTTTTT.

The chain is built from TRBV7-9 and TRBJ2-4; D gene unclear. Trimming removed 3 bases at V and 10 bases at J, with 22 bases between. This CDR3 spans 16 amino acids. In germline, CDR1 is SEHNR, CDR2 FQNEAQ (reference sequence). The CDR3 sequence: CASSFSLGSTTKIQYF. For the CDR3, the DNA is TGTGCCAGCAGCTTTAGCCTAGGATCGACCACAAAAATTCAGTACTTC.

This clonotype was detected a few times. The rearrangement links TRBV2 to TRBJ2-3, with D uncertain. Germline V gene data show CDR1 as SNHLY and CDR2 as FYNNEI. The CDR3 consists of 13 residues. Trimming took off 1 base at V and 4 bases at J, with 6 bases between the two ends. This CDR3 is CASSEGRADTQYF. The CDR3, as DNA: TGTGCCAGCAGTGAAGGCAGAGCAGATACGCAGTATTTT. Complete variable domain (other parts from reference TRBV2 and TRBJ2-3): EPEVTQTPSHQVTQMGQEVILRCVPISNHLYFYWYRQILGQKVEFLVSFYNNEISEKSEIFDDQFSVERPDGSNFTLKIRSTKLEDSAMYFCASSEGRADTQYFGPGTRLTVL.

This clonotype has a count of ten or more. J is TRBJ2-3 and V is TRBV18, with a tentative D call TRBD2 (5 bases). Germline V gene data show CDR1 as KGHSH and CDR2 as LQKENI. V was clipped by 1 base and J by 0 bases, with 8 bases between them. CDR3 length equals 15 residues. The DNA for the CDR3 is TGTGCCAGCTCACCACTGCAGCGGAGCACAGATACGCAGTATTTT. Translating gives CASSPLQRSTDTQYF.

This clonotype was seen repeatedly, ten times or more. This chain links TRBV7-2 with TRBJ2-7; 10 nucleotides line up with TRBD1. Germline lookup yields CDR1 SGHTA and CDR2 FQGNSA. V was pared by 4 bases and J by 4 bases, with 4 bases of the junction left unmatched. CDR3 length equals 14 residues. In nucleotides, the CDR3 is TGTGCCAGCAGCTCAGACAGGGGGCCATACGAGCAGTACTTC. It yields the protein CASSSDRGPYEQYF.